This T cell receptor beta chain was identified during a study of T cells in tuberculosis. On the study more broadly: CD1B tetramers identified T cells specific for mycobacterial lipid GMM.

The V segment lost 1 base and the J segment 4 bases; nucleotides outside the gene matches: 6. This CDR3 spans 15 amino acids. Germline V gene lookup returns CDR1 KGHSY and CDR2 FQNENV. Sorting used thawed, overnight-rested PBMC stained with anti-CD3, a viability dye and GMM-loaded CD1B tetramer. The lipid loaded on the CD1B tetramers was C32 glucose monomycolate from Rhodococcus equi. Repertoires were generated with immunoSEQ multiplex PCR, while TCRdb's copy carries only in-frame clones and drops some. Among 80,000 to 100,000 clones, approximately 90% were seen once, and the ten largest hold 1.5% to 2%.

The gene calls are TRBV16 and TRBJ1-2, with TRBD1 identical over 7 bases. The receptor was derived from an adult woman with latent tuberculosis. Input material: CD1b-GMM tetramer-negative cells sorted from PBMCs. The CDR3 here is CASSQYLDRFYGYTF. The CDR3 DNA reads TGTGCCAGCAGCCAATATCTGGACAGGTTCTATGGCTACACCTTC. Full variable domain (missing parts from reference TRBV16 and TRBJ1-2): GEEVAQTPKHLVRGEGQKAKLYCAPIKGHSYVFWYQQVLKNEFKFLISFQNENVFDETGMPKERFSAKCLPNSPCSLEIQATKLEDSAVYFCASSQYLDRFYGYTFGSGTRLTVV.